The table lists the clone carrying this T cell receptor (beta chain) with a few counts. Its antigen is currently unknown. TCRdb analysed the 5' RACE reads with MiXCR anew, one entry per CDR3 protein. The sample lists a few hundred thousand distinct CDR3 sequences, over 4% seen once, with around 25% in the top ten. Per germline, CDR1 SGHDT and CDR2 YYEEEE. This CDR3 has 15 amino acids. The ends lost 4 bases at V and 4 bases at J; junction bases unmatched: 6. These data come from a study of T cells after yellow fever vaccination. Study-level points and caveats: In post-booster samples, most primary-vaccination clones reappeared (approximately 97% CD4, 75% to 90% CD8). It was the secondary response that reached its peak faster, day 5 versus 15, but it was weaker.

This receptor was identified in a man aged 18 to 29 who received the YFV17D yellow fever vaccine. The chain joins TRBV5-6 to TRBJ2-2; the match to TRBD1 covers 8 bases. This material consisted of PBMCs, taken 5 days after the yellow fever booster vaccination. The CDR3 reads CASSSMDRVTGELFF. CDR3 nucleotides: TGTGCCAGCAGCAGCATGGACAGGGTCACCGGGGAGCTGTTTTTT.